This TCR beta chain was identified during a study of T cells after yellow fever vaccination. The wider study: For low cell numbers, libraries were made with SMART-Seq v4 Ultra Low Input. Findings and limits, study-wide: Within FACS-sorted repertoires, abundant clonotypes contaminating from the bulk population could be present. Relatively few clonotypes were ones that appeared in both CD4 and CD8 compartments.

For this clonotype: Its antigen is undetermined.

Germline-derived CDR1 and CDR2 are WNHNN and SYGVQD (reference sequence). CDR3 length: 14 residues. V lost 3 bases, J lost 7 bases, and 6 bases stayed unmatched. MiXCR was run by TCRdb on the 5' RACE reads, yielding one entry per CDR3 protein. The sample lists approximately 600,000 distinct CDR3 sequences, roughly 12% occurring once. The rearrangement links TRBV10-1 to TRBJ2-1; 7 bases are a match to TRBD2. This clonotype originated in a man aged 25-45 years who received the YFV17D yellow fever vaccine. The sample in question was PBMCs, obtained on the day of the yellow fever booster vaccination. The CDR3 region has the DNA TGCGCCAGCAGTGATGGCGGGAGTATGAATGAGCAGTTCTTC. It is translated as CASSDGGSMNEQFF.